This is a list of T cell receptor beta chains from one sample in a study of blood T cell repertoires in COVID-19. TCRdb keeps only in-frame clones here, not all; method: immunoSEQ multiplex PCR. The table has about 190,000 clones, 82% seen once. Sample: peripheral blood. These receptors came from a woman aged 55 to 70 with COVID-19, enrolled during active disease. Both conserved end residues are part of each CDR3. A D gene is named only where the DNA matches it firmly. For some rows the clone size is stated as once, few or many, or as a class when expanded; others skip it.

- | TRBD1 | TRBJ1-2 | TRBV18 | TGTGCCAGCTCACCGAGACAGGGTGCAGGCTACACCTTC | CASSPRQGAGYTF
- | - | TRBJ2-5 | TRBV28 | TGTGCCAGCAGTTTACGGGACTACCAAGAGACCCAGTACTTC | CASSLRDYQETQYF
- | - | TRBJ2-7 | TRBV7-9 | TGTGCCAGCAGCTTAGGGGAGTCCCGCGAGCAGTACTTC | CASSLGESREQYF
- | TRBD2 | TRBJ2-7 | TRBV5-1 | TGCGCCAGCAGCCCGGGACTAGCGGGAGTAAGGGGCGAGCAGTACTTC | CASSPGLAGVRGEQYF
- | - | TRBJ2-5 | TRBV4-3 | TGCGCCAGCAGCCAAGCCTGGACAGCTTCCCGGGAGACCCAGTACTTC | CASSQAWTASRETQYF
- | TRBD1 | TRBJ1-5 | TRBV3-1/TRBV3-2 | TGTGCCAGCAGCTATAATAACAGGGGTAATCAGCCCCAGCATTTT | CASSYNNRGNQPQHF
- | TRBD1 | TRBJ1-6 | TRBV5-1 | TGCGCCAGCAGCCCGGGACAGGATAATTCACCCCTCCACTTT | CASSPGQDNSPLHF
- | TRBD1 | TRBJ2-1 | TRBV6-5 | TGTGCCAGCAGTCCCGGGACAGGGATCAATGAGCAGTTCTTC | CASSPGTGINEQFF
once | - | TRBJ1-1 | TRBV5-1 | TGCGCCAGCAGCTTGGTTAGGGGTTCGAACACTGAAGCTTTCTTT | CASSLVRGSNTEAFF
- | - | TRBJ1-2 | TRBV5-4 | TGTGCCAGCAGCTTGATACAGAGGGAATTCTATGGCTACACCTTC | CASSLIQREFYGYTF
- | TRBD2 | TRBJ2-5 | TRBV28 | TGTGCCAGCAGTTTATGGACTAGCGGGGACCAAGAGACCCAGTACTTC | CASSLWTSGDQETQYF
- | TRBD1 | TRBJ2-7 | TRBV5-1 | TGCGCCAGCAGCCTCGATCGGGGGACAGGTCCCAACGAGCAGTACTTC | CASSLDRGTGPNEQYF
- | TRBD2 | TRBJ2-1 | TRBV18 | TGTGCCAGCTCACCCAGCGGGAGGGGAAACAATGGGCAGTTCTTC | CASSPSGRGNNGQFF
- | - | TRBJ2-7 | TRBV9 | TGTGCCAGCAGCGTAGGGACTTATACCTACGAGCAGTACTTC | CASSVGTYTYEQYF